One sample yielded the 31 T cell receptor beta chains listed below, sequenced in a study of T cells in Graves' hyperthyroidism and ophthalmopathy (dated by TCRdb to the late 2010s). Preparation of the library involved multiplex PCR. The sample was run on an Illumina HiSeq 2000. Amplification of TCR beta CDR3 regions was carried out from RNA transcripts. The first round of RT-PCR for the TCR CDR3 was performed with the HTBI primer set and the Qiagen OneStep RT-PCR kit. TCRdb reran the public reads through fastp at Q25 and MiXCR, keeping productive beta chains. Each entry merges the rows of one CDR3 protein and shows their most common DNA and genes. This sample comprises 500,000 to 750,000 distinct CDR3 sequences, around 45% of them detected only once. Jointly, the top ten make up 7.5% to 8.5% of the sample. The sequenced sample was peripheral blood or thyroid tissue (not recorded which). These receptors were obtained from a woman younger than 30 with Graves' hyperthyroidism.

The V and J genes are TRBV6-5 and TRBJ2-1, with TRBD2 matching over 7 bases. V lost 6 bases, J lost 7 bases, and 12 bases stayed unmatched. Germline CDR1 and CDR2: MNHEY and SVGAGI. CDR3 size: 15 residues. The chain's CDR3 is CASRTGGGGKNEQFF. Here the CDR3 DNA reads TGTGCCAGCAGGACGGGGGGTGGGGGGAAGAATGAGCAGTTCTTC.

This clonotype was counted at least ten times. The rearrangement joins TRBV6-5 to TRBJ1-1, with TRBD1 matching 8 bases. Germline lookup yields CDR1 MNHEY and CDR2 SVGAGI. The junction had 10 bases not matched to a gene; V was cut back by 4 bases and J by 0 bases. The CDR3 has 17 amino acids. In DNA form, the CDR3 reads TGTGCCAGCAGTTCGCCCAGGGACAGGTTTATGAACACTGAAGCTTTCTTT. Protein product: CASSSPRDRFMNTEAFF.

V usage is TRBV4-2 and J usage is TRBJ2-1, with D possibly TRBD2 on 5 matching bases. Germline V lookup: CDR1 LGHNA, CDR2 YNFKEQ. The germline V and J ends were trimmed by 2 bases and 1 base, with 9 bases remaining between them. CDR3 length: 15 amino acids. The CDR3 here is CASSQLAFSYNEQFF. The CDR3, as DNA: TGTGCCAGCAGCCAATTAGCGTTTTCCTACAATGAGCAGTTCTTC.

The chain recombines TRBV2 with TRBJ1-5; D ambiguous. CDR1 is SNHLY and CDR2 is FYNNEI in the germline V gene. The CDR3 has 14 amino acids. V lost 5 bases and J 14 bases, leaving 22 bases between the germline ends. The CDR3 DNA is TGTGCCAGCAGTTACCTAGCGGGAGACGCCTACGAGCATTTT. This translates into CASSYLAGDAYEHF.

At least ten counts were recorded for this clonotype. This rearrangement joins TRBV12-3 or TRBV12-4 to TRBJ1-6, with D possibly matching TRBD1 (6 bases). This CDR3 is 15 amino acids long. V was clipped by 1 base and J by 5 bases, with 9 bases between them. Here the CDR3 reads CASSLEQGDNSPLHF. CDR3 nucleotide sequence: TGTGCCAGCAGTTTAGAACAGGGAGATAATTCACCCCTCCACTTT.

In nucleotides, the CDR3 is TGTGCCAGCAGTGGGGAGGGGTCAAGATACAATGAGCAGTTCTTC. Translation: CASSGEGSRYNEQFF. The rearrangement links TRBV2 to TRBJ2-1; 7 bases are shared with TRBD2. V lost 4 bases and J lost 4; bases outside the gene matches: 7. The CDR3 spans 15 residues. Germline V gene data show CDR1 as SNHLY and CDR2 as FYNNEI.

This clonotype has a count of ten or more. The gene calls are TRBV20-1 and TRBJ2-2, with D unclear. V was shortened by 3 bases and J by 1 base, with 9 bases between the two germline ends. The CDR3 has 14 amino acids. Germline V lookup: CDR1 DFQATT, CDR2 SNEGSKA (reference sequence). The CDR3 sequence is CSARAVENTGELFF. The CDR3 DNA reads as TGCAGTGCTAGGGCAGTAGAGAACACCGGGGAGCTGTTTTTT.

This clonotype was observed many times. The chain joins TRBV9 to TRBJ2-5; 8 bases line up with TRBD1. The CDR3 is made up of 14 amino acids. The trim removed 4 bases at V and 4 bases at J, leaving 6 bases unmatched. Per the germline V gene, CDR1 is SGDLS and CDR2 is YYNGEE. CDR3 DNA: TGTGCCAGCAGCCTCAGACAGGGGAGAGAGACCCAGTACTTC. Residues: CASSLRQGRETQYF.

This clonotype has only one observation. The V and J genes are TRBV20-1 and TRBJ1-2; D possibly corresponds to TRBD1 (5 bases). Germline values: CDR1 DFQATT, CDR2 SNEGSKA (reference sequence). The CDR3 contains 17 residues. Trimming stripped 3 bases from V and 3 bases from J, with 23 bases between. Here the CDR3 DNA reads TGCAGTGCTAGGGGTCCGGGGGGGAGAGGAATGGACTATGGCTACACCTTC. Translation: CSARGPGGRGMDYGYTF.

In this sample, this clonotype turned up a few times. The chain recombines TRBV4-1 with TRBJ1-2; D might be TRBD1 (6 bases). Germline V gene lookup returns CDR1 MGHRA and CDR2 YSYEKL. CDR3 length: 15 amino acids. Trimming stripped 4 bases from V and 7 bases from J, with 19 bases between. CDR3 coding DNA: TGCGCCAGCAGCCTAGATCGGGGGGGCGTCTCTGGCTACACCTTC. Its translation: CASSLDRGGVSGYTF.

This clonotype was recorded at least ten times. The chain couples TRBV27 to TRBJ2-7; TRBD1 matches 7 bases. The CDR3 totals 15 residues. The J segment lost 3 bases and the V segment lost 5 bases, leaving 10 bases of the junction unmatched. CDR1 is MNHEY, CDR2 SMNVEV, per germline (reference sequence). The CDR3 coding sequence is TGTGCCAGCAGTGATTCCGACAGGGTAGGCTACGAGCAGTACTTC. The encoded protein is CASSDSDRVGYEQYF.

This clonotype was observed at least ten times. The chain joins TRBV12-3 or TRBV12-4 to TRBJ1-4; 10 bases are shared with TRBD1. V lost 3 bases, J lost 6 bases, and 7 bases stayed unmatched. This CDR3 is 16 amino acids long. Written as DNA, the CDR3 is TGTGCCAGCAGTTTTTCCCCCGGGACAGGGGATGAAAAACTGTTTTTT. Its protein is CASSFSPGTGDEKLFF.

V is TRBV18 and J is TRBJ1-1; a possible D gene is TRBD1 (5 bases). This CDR3 has 14 amino acids. Germline values: CDR1 KGHSH, CDR2 LQKENI. Trimming removed 2 bases from V and 5 bases from J, with 12 bases in between. CDR3 amino acids: CASSPSGGRTEAFF. The CDR3, as DNA: TGTGCCAGCTCACCAAGCGGGGGACGAACTGAAGCTTTCTTT.

As for this clonotype: The CDR3 carries no conserved terminal phenylalanine or tryptophan, so it likely arises from a read error. Because the CDR3's place on the DNA is in doubt, the DNA is left out and the CDR3 is given as listed by TCRdb. The chain recombines TRBV7-2 with TRBJ1-3. The CDR3 totals 10 residues, both ends included. CDR1 and CDR2 from the germline V gene are SGHTA and FQGNSA. CDR3: CASSLGAGGS.

In regard to this clonotype: A much larger clone is a single base away; this may be a read error. The chain couples TRBV4-3 to TRBJ2-2, with D possibly matching TRBD1 (6 bases). The CDR3 is made up of 16 amino acids. Per germline, CDR1 LGHNA and CDR2 YSLEER. V lost 0 bases and J 4 bases, leaving 12 bases between the germline ends. CDR3 sequence: CASSQDEAGVTGELFF. The CDR3 coding sequence is TGCGCCAGCAGCCAAGATGAGGCAGGGGTCACCGGGGAGCTGTTTTTT.

Many counts were recorded for this clonotype. The V call is TRBV5-8, the J call TRBJ1-2; TRBD1 might be the D (6 bases). This CDR3 is built from 13 residues. Germline V CDR1 and CDR2: SGHTS, YDEGEE. V gave up 0 bases and J gave up 11 bases, with 14 bases separating them. CDR3 region: CASSLAGRGGYTF. The CDR3 nucleotides are TGTGCCAGCAGCTTGGCCGGCAGGGGCGGTTACACCTTC.

This clonotype was detected ten times or more. The gene calls are TRBV5-4 and TRBJ2-7; 9 positions match TRBD2. This CDR3 is 16 amino acids long. With V trimmed by 4 bases and J by 4 bases, 12 bases remained unmatched. Germline CDR1 reads SGHNT; CDR2 reads YYREEE (reference sequence). The CDR3 DNA is TGTGCCAGCAGCCTAGCGCTAGCGGGATTCAGGTACGAGCAGTACTTC. Its protein product is CASSLALAGFRYEQYF.

This clonotype was counted only a few times. V and J are TRBV2 and TRBJ2-2; D is unclear. The germline V and J ends were trimmed by 6 bases and 1 base, with 9 bases remaining between them. Germline-derived CDR1 and CDR2 are SNHLY and FYNNEI. The CDR3 has 14 amino acids. CDR3 nucleotide sequence: TGTGCCAGCAGCCGGGCCAAGAACACCGGGGAGCTGTTTTTT. This translates into CASSRAKNTGELFF.

The V call is TRBV20-1, the J call TRBJ1-2; the D is unclear. CDR1 is DFQATT and CDR2 is SNEGSKA in the germline V gene (reference sequence). V lost 0 bases to trimming and J lost 6 bases, with 11 bases between them. This CDR3 comprises 13 residues. CDR3 in amino acids: CSARDPGLDGYTF. The DNA for the CDR3 is TGCAGTGCTAGAGATCCCGGGCTTGATGGCTACACCTTC.

The chain uses TRBV15 and TRBJ2-3, with 7 bases identical to TRBD1. The CDR3 consists of 15 residues. Germline CDR1 reads LNHNV; CDR2 reads YYDKDF (reference sequence). Trimming at V came to 5 bases and at J to 4 bases, leaving 9 bases not matched to a gene. CDR3 residues: CATSVRDSGPDTQYF. The CDR3 nucleotides read TGTGCCACCAGCGTCCGGGACAGTGGTCCAGATACGCAGTATTTT. Variable domain in full (rest from reference TRBV15 and TRBJ2-3): DAMVIQNPRYQVTQFGKPVTLSCSQTLNHNVMYWYQQKSSQAPKLLFHYYDKDFNNEADTPDNFQSRRPNTSFCFLDIRSPGLGDTAMYLCATSVRDSGPDTQYFGPGTRLTVL.

Notes on this clonotype: The junction differs from germline at one of its ends, possibly a read error. As DNA, the CDR3 is TGTGCCAGCAGCTCGGGGACTAGCGTGTTCTTC. Protein sequence: CASSSGTSVFF. The J gene is TRBJ2-7, the V gene TRBV7-2; 10 bases match TRBD2. This CDR3 contains 11 residues. Germline V gene lookup returns CDR1 SGHTA and CDR2 FQGNSA.

The chain employs TRBV7-9 and TRBJ2-7; D tentatively reads TRBD1 or TRBD2 (5 bases each). The germline V gene has CDR1 SEHNR and CDR2 FQNEAQ (reference sequence). The V end was cut by 5 bases, the J end by 7 bases, with 21 bases between. CDR3 length: 15 residues. The CDR3 region is CASSTGPQGLGEQYF. CDR3 nucleotides: TGTGCCAGCAGCACGGGACCGCAGGGATTAGGGGAGCAGTACTTC.

This clonotype has at least ten counts. Since no conserved phenylalanine or tryptophan closes the CDR3, a read error is the likely cause. It is unclear where the CDR3 begins or ends on the DNA, so no DNA is shown, and the CDR3 is as TCRdb lists it. The rearrangement links TRBV13 to TRBJ1-2; the D call TRBD1 from the table was never checked on the DNA. The CDR3 numbers 10 amino acids, ends counted. Looked up from germline, CDR1 is PRHDT and CDR2 is FYEKMQ (reference sequence). CDR3 amino acids: CASSLGAPQG.

This clonotype was picked up many times. The chain couples TRBV7-8 to TRBJ1-2; unclear D gene. CDR3 length: 12 residues. V was pared by 2 bases and J by 7 bases, with 8 bases between. Looked up from germline, CDR1 is SGHVS and CDR2 is FQNEAQ. For the CDR3, the DNA is TGTGCCAGCAGCTTACCAGGCACTGGCTACACCTTC. Its translation is CASSLPGTGYTF.

The rearrangement uses TRBV29-1 and TRBJ2-6, with D possibly TRBD1 on 6 matching bases. Trimming cost V 2 bases and J 2 bases, with 16 bases left between them. The V gene's germline CDR1 is SQVTM and CDR2 ANQGSEA. The CDR3 spans 17 residues. The CDR3 protein is CSVEQQGPFTGANVLTF. CDR3 sequence (DNA): TGCAGCGTTGAACAACAGGGCCCCTTCACTGGGGCCAACGTCCTGACTTTC.

Of note for this clonotype: The junction shows a germline mismatch at one end, possibly a read error. CDR3 residues: CASGQEGVATNEKLFF. As DNA, the CDR3 is TGCGCCAGCGGCCAAGAGGGCGTCGCAACTAATGAAAAACTGTTTTTT. The chain carries TRBV4-3 and TRBJ1-4; no definite D call. CDR1 and CDR2 (germline): LGHNA, YSLEER. CDR3 length equals 16 residues.

This clonotype has a count of ten or more. The chain is built from TRBV9 and TRBJ2-2, with 12 bases matching TRBD2. Germline CDR1 is SGDLS and CDR2 is YYNGEE. V lost 3 bases, J lost 7 bases, and 10 bases stayed unmatched. The CDR3 sequence is 17 residues long. CDR3 coding DNA: TGTGCCAGCAGCGCCCCCCGGACTAGCGGGACAGGCGGGGAGCTGTTTTTT. As protein: CASSAPRTSGTGGELFF. Based on the CDR3 plus reference TRBV9 and TRBJ2-2, the full variable domain is DSGVTQTPKHLITATGQRVTLRCSPRSGDLSVYWYQQSLDQGLQFLIQYYNGEERAKGNILERFSAQQFPDLHSELNLSSLELGDSALYFCASSAPRTSGTGGELFFGEGSRLTVL.

This chain uses TRBV2 with TRBJ2-7; D ambiguous. CDR3 length: 15 amino acids. V dropped 3 bases and J dropped 3 bases, with 15 bases sitting between them. In germline, CDR1 is SNHLY, CDR2 FYNNEI. Here the CDR3 DNA reads TGTGCCAGCAGTGAGAGGCAGGTCTATGGCTACGAGCAGTACTTC. Translation gives CASSERQVYGYEQYF.

Comment on this clonotype: It may be a read error: a sequence one base away is much more abundant. This chain uses TRBV5-1 with TRBJ1-2; possibly TRBD1 for D (5 bases). This CDR3 is built from 12 residues. In germline, CDR1 is SGHRS, CDR2 YFSETQ. The CDR3 here is CASSFGGSGYTF. As DNA, the CDR3 is TGTGCCAGCAGCTTTGGGGGATCGGGCTACACCTTC.

This clonotype was seen many times. As DNA, the CDR3 is TGTGCCATCAGTGAGGGTGGGACCGGCTACGAGCAGTACTTC. Its protein product is CAISEGGTGYEQYF. The rearrangement links TRBV10-3 to TRBJ2-7; TRBD1 or TRBD2 may be the D gene (5 bases each). The germline V and J ends were trimmed by 2 bases and 3 bases, with 11 bases remaining between them. Germline-derived CDR1 and CDR2 are ENHRY and SYGVKD. This CDR3 region has 14 residues.

The V gene is TRBV20-1, the J gene TRBJ1-6, with 9 nucleotides matching TRBD1. Germline loops: CDR1 DFQATT, CDR2 SNEGSKA (reference sequence). Germline trimming cut 3 bases from V and 9 bases from J; bases unmatched to any gene: 6. CDR3 size: 14 residues. The CDR3 is CSASVGTGSSPLHF. The DNA for the CDR3 is TGCAGTGCTAGCGTAGGGACAGGGAGTTCACCCCTCCACTTT.